Following are 21 T cell receptor beta chains from one sample sequenced in a study of technical replicates of blood from a few donors. Method: immunoSEQ multiplex PCR; TCRdb's copy keeps in-frame clones and lacks some. The sample includes some 82,000 clones, 95% to 98% seen only once; the top ten take less than 0.2%. The specimen was T cells isolated from PBMCs. These receptors were collected from a human donor in good health.

The J gene is TRBJ2-5, the V gene TRBV5-4, with 9 bases fitting TRBD2. The germline CDR1 and CDR2 sequences are SGHNT and YYREEE (reference sequence). Unmatched junction bases numbered 12, after V lost 4 bases and J lost 5 bases. CDR3 length: 16 amino acids. Here the CDR3 DNA reads TGTGCCAGCAGCCCCAGGGTTGCGGGGGGGCTGGAGACCCAGTACTTC. It encodes CASSPRVAGGLETQYF.

The chain couples TRBV18 to TRBJ1-2, with 7 bases identical to TRBD1. This CDR3 spans 13 amino acids. CDR1 is KGHSH, CDR2 LQKENI, per germline. Germline trimming cut 1 base from V and 7 bases from J; bases unmatched to any gene: 3. As DNA, the CDR3 is TGTGCCAGCTCACCACTAGACAGGGCTGGCTACACCTTC. Its protein is CASSPLDRAGYTF.

The chain combines TRBV9 with TRBJ2-3, with 12 bases that match TRBD2. Trimming took 3 bases from V and 2 from J; bases not matched to a gene: 13. The germline gives CDR1 SGDLS, CDR2 YYNGEE. This CDR3 is built from 19 residues. The DNA of the CDR3 is TGTGCCAGCAGCGCCCTGACGTCGACTAGCGGGAGTTTCACAGATACGCAGTATTTT. Protein: CASSALTSTSGSFTDTQYF.

V gene TRBV2 combines with J gene TRBJ1-2, with 7 positions matching TRBD1. This CDR3 spans 13 amino acids. The J segment lost 8 bases and the V segment lost 6 bases, leaving 9 bases of the junction unmatched. Germline CDR1 and CDR2: SNHLY and FYNNEI. CDR3 nucleotides: TGTGCCAGCAGAGTTGCCTCAGGGGGAGGCTACACCTTC. Encoded protein: CASRVASGGGYTF.

This clone was counted once. The rearrangement links TRBV27 to TRBJ1-2; 11 bases agree with TRBD1. Germline trimming cut 5 bases from V and 8 bases from J; bases unmatched to any gene: 7. CDR1 and CDR2 from the germline V gene are MNHEY and SMNVEV (reference sequence). This CDR3 has 14 residues. The CDR3 region has the DNA TGTGCCAGCAGTCTCGGGACAGGGGGGGGAGGCTACACCTTC. Its translation is CASSLGTGGGGYTF.

The chain links TRBV28 to TRBJ1-2; D may be TRBD1 (5 bases). This CDR3 region has 14 residues. Trimming pared 6 bases from V and 3 bases from J, leaving 14 bases between. The germline V gene encodes CDR1 MDHEN and CDR2 SYDVKM. The CDR3 is CASSSGQGDYGYTF. The CDR3 DNA is TGTGCCAGCAGCTCCGGGCAGGGTGACTATGGCTACACCTTC.

This chain uses TRBV2 with TRBJ2-7, with 7 bases fitting TRBD2. The CDR3 covers 14 residues. The V and J ends lost 8 bases and 3 bases, in that order; junction bases with no gene match: 10. CDR1 and CDR2 (germline): SNHLY, FYNNEI. The CDR3 sequence: CASGGDRISYEQYF. CDR3 DNA: TGTGCCAGCGGGGGGGACCGAATCAGCTACGAGCAGTACTTC.

This chain links TRBV6-5 with TRBJ2-3; 8 nucleotides match TRBD1. CDR3 length: 15 amino acids. Germline-derived CDR1 and CDR2 are MNHEY and SVGAGI. Trimming removed 6 bases from V and 4 bases from J; junction bases left unmatched: 9. The CDR3 DNA reads as TGTGCCAGCAGAAAGACAGGGGAAGGGGCAGATACGCAGTATTTT. It yields the protein CASRKTGEGADTQYF.

The rearrangement links TRBV5-4 to TRBJ2-7; tentatively, D is TRBD1 (6 bases). V lost 4 bases, J lost 1 base, and 12 bases lay in between. This CDR3 has 14 amino acids. Germline CDR1 SGHNT, CDR2 YYREEE (reference sequence). The CDR3 spells CASSPMTGSYEQYF. The CDR3 region has the DNA TGTGCCAGCAGCCCAATGACAGGTTCCTACGAGCAGTACTTC. The full variable domain, with the rest looked up from reference TRBV5-4 and TRBJ2-7, is ETGVTQSPTHLIKTRGQQVTLRCSSQSGHNTVSWYQQALGQGPQFIFQYYREEENGRGNFPPRFSGLQFPNYSSELNVNALELDDSALYLCASSPMTGSYEQYFGPGTRLTVT.

Here the CDR3 reads CASKLAGVNEQFF. The CDR3 nucleotides read TGTGCCAGCAAACTAGCGGGGGTGAATGAGCAGTTCTTC. The genes are TRBV6-1 and TRBJ2-1; 11 bases fit TRBD2. The J segment lost 7 bases and the V segment lost 7 bases, leaving 3 bases of the junction unmatched. CDR3 length: 13 residues. Germline CDR1 reads MNHNS; CDR2 reads SASEGT.

This sequence joins TRBV19 and TRBJ1-6, with D unresolved. Trimming cost V 5 bases and J 8 bases, with 7 bases left between them. Per germline, CDR1 LNHDA and CDR2 SQIVND (reference sequence). The CDR3 covers 12 residues. DNA of the CDR3: TGTGCCAGTAGTGGGAGGGATTCACCCCTCCACTTT. Protein: CASSGRDSPLHF.

The V and J genes are TRBV29-1 and TRBJ2-5; possibly TRBD2 for D (6 bases). Between the trimmed V and J ends, which lost 1 base and 9 bases, there was a span of 18 bases. This CDR3 has 14 amino acids. The V gene's germline CDR1 is SQVTM and CDR2 ANQGSEA. The CDR3 loop reads CSVEVFGLSNAQYF. CDR3 bases: TGCAGCGTTGAAGTCTTCGGACTAAGTAACGCCCAGTACTTC.

This sequence joins TRBV4-2 and TRBJ1-1, with a possible D match to TRBD1 (5 bases). With 1 base removed from V and 1 base from J, the gap between germline ends came to 10 bases. This CDR3 region has 15 residues. The germline gives CDR1 LGHNA, CDR2 YNFKEQ. The CDR3: CASSQAMGGNTEAFF. CDR3 DNA: TGTGCCAGCAGCCAAGCTATGGGGGGGAACACTGAAGCTTTCTTT.

The rearrangement links TRBV5-1 to TRBJ2-2; 11 nucleotides agree with TRBD2. V lost 4 bases and J lost 2; bases outside the gene matches: 4. Germline V gene sequence: CDR1 SGHRS, CDR2 YFSETQ. This CDR3 has 16 amino acids. CDR3 region: CASSPLAGGNTGELFF. The CDR3 coding sequence is TGCGCCAGCAGCCCGCTAGCGGGGGGAAACACCGGGGAGCTGTTTTTT.

To note about this clone: One junction end disagrees with the germline gene, perhaps due to a read error. The CDR3 loop is CASSQYRTTTGALNPSF. The DNA of the CDR3 is TGCGCCAGCAGCCAATACCGGACGACGACAGGGGCCCTTAACCCGAGCTTT. V is TRBV4-1 and J is TRBJ1-1; 8 nucleotides align to TRBD1. The CDR3 sequence is 17 residues long. CDR1 MGHRA and CDR2 YSYEKL come from the germline V gene.

This chain connects TRBV7-9 to TRBJ2-5; the match to TRBD1 covers 9 bases. V was clipped by 2 bases and J by 2 bases; unmatched bases: 9. Germline CDR1 and CDR2: SEHNR and FQNEAQ (reference sequence). The CDR3 has 17 amino acids. CDR3 in amino acids: CASSLYATGGRQETQYF. CDR3 coding DNA: TGTGCCAGCAGCTTATATGCGACAGGGGGTCGGCAAGAGACCCAGTACTTC.

This rearrangement joins TRBV2 to TRBJ1-4, with unresolved D. The CDR3 totals 12 residues. V lost 4 bases, J lost 5 bases, and 5 bases lay in between. CDR1 and CDR2 from the germline V gene are SNHLY and FYNNEI. DNA for the CDR3: TGTGCCAGCAGTGTGGAGAATGAAAAACTGTTTTTT. Its translation: CASSVENEKLFF.

The CDR3 protein is CASSLGPGGEPQHF. DNA of the CDR3: TGTGCCAGCAGCTTGGGCCCAGGAGGTGAGCCCCAGCATTTT. This chain uses TRBV5-4 with TRBJ1-5; D gene uncertain. CDR1 and CDR2 from the germline V gene are SGHNT and YYREEE (reference sequence). Trimming shortened V by 0 bases and J by 8 bases, and 12 bases separated the two germline ends. The CDR3 is 14 amino acids.

The chain joins TRBV5-4 to TRBJ1-1; TRBD1 matches at 7 bases. The V gene's germline CDR1 is SGHNT and CDR2 YYREEE (reference sequence). Unmatched junction bases numbered 14, after V lost 3 bases and J lost 12 bases. The CDR3 is made up of 14 amino acids. CDR3 loop: CASSSTDRAPLSFF. The CDR3 nucleotides read TGTGCCAGCAGCTCCACTGACAGGGCCCCTCTTTCTTTCTTT.

The chain combines TRBV9 with TRBJ2-1; 12 bases fit TRBD2. Germline assignment: CDR1 SGDLS and CDR2 YYNGEE. This CDR3 is 15 amino acids long. V lost 3 bases, J lost 7 bases, and 5 bases stayed unmatched. CDR3 protein: CASSATSGRHNEQFF. CDR3 in DNA: TGTGCCAGCAGCGCAACTAGCGGGAGGCATAATGAGCAGTTCTTC.

As to this clone: The junction departs from germline at one end; a sequencing error may be responsible. The J gene is TRBJ2-1, the V gene TRBV2; D remains unclear. Germline V lookup: CDR1 SNHLY, CDR2 FYNNEI. This CDR3 comprises 14 residues. Here the CDR3 DNA reads TGTGCCAGCAGTGACCAGCGCTCTCTGGCAAGACTGATCTTC. Translation: CASSDQRSLARLIF.